This TCR beta chain is from a study of shared clonotypes between healthy human individuals. Whole-study findings and limits: Researchers found naive subsets generally carried larger estimated richness than memory subsets. A handful of donors shared around 5% of their naive CD4 clonotypes. Clonotype sharing among the donors was expected to vary with sequencing depth.

The material for each subset, its genomic DNA, was split evenly across several immunoSEQ plates. The data were produced by immunoSEQ multiplex PCR, yet TCRdb's version contains in-frame clones alone and is incomplete. Of millions of clones detected, around 90% appear once; the ten largest clones hold about 0.13%. This clone has a single count. Its specificity is unknown. In germline, CDR1 is MNHNS, CDR2 SASEGT. The CDR3 is made up of 15 amino acids. V was trimmed by 2 bases and J by 6 bases, leaving 13 bases between them. The TCR comes from a man between 18 and 29 years old in good health. Sequencing was done on a sample of naive CD4+ T cells sorted from blood. Described subset: CD45RA+ positively selected. V gene TRBV6-1 combines with J gene TRBJ2-2; a possible D gene is TRBD1 (5 bases). The DNA for the CDR3 is TGTGCCAGCAGTGAATACCAGGGATCGGCCGGGGAGCTGTTTTTT. It codes for CASSEYQGSAGELFF.